This entry describes one T cell receptor beta chain. This sample stems from a study of T cells of healthy individuals. The germline CDR1 and CDR2 sequences are SGHRS and YFSETQ. The CDR3 contains 15 residues. The V segment lost 0 bases and the J segment 7 bases; nucleotides outside the gene matches: 1. Via MiXCR, TCRdb re-called the 5' RACE reads, giving one row per CDR3 protein. The table has approximately 58,000 distinct CDR3 sequences, roughly 15% seen once; the top ten hold about 15%. The source of this sequence is a human donor in good health. The chain has TRBV5-1 and TRBJ1-6; 10 bases map to TRBD1. CDR3 residues: CASSLEGQGNSPLHF. The CDR3 DNA follows: TGCGCCAGCAGCTTGGAGGGACAGGGGAATTCACCCCTCCACTTT.